Listed below are T cell receptor beta chains from one sample, sequenced in a study of cytomegalovirus exposure and HLA in healthy donors. Sequencing used immunoSEQ multiplex PCR; TCRdb keeps in-frame clones, though not all of them. This sample's table reports about 140,000 clones. Sequencing used PBMCs. The source is a woman aged 18-29 years in good health and CMV-seronegative. Each CDR3 is given with its conserved first and last residue. A D gene is named only where the DNA matches it firmly.

>15|TRBJ2-2|-|TRBV10-1
CASSFSRGNTGELFF
TGCGCCAGCAGTTTCTCCCGGGGGAACACCGGGGAGCTGTTTTTT
>17|TRBJ1-2|-|TRBV5-1
CASSLTGGASIGYGYTF
TGCGCCAGCAGCCTGACTGGGGGCGCATCAATAGGCTATGGCTACACCTTC
>15|TRBJ1-1|-|TRBV5-3
CARSFRKGFSTEAFF
TGTGCCAGAAGCTTCCGCAAGGGGTTCAGCACTGAAGCTTTCTTT
>14|TRBJ1-2|-|TRBV7-9
CASSPDRGEYGYTF
TGTGCCAGCAGCCCTGATCGGGGGGAGTATGGCTACACCTTC
>15|TRBJ2-7|-|TRBV11-2
CASSAAGGSSYEQYF
TGTGCCAGCAGCGCAGCTGGGGGGAGCTCCTACGAGCAGTACTTC
>14|TRBJ1-2|-|TRBV28
CASSLSDIRHGYTF
TGTGCCAGCAGTCTGTCGGACATAAGACATGGCTACACCTTC
>14|TRBJ2-1|-|TRBV30
CAWSDGRANNEQFF
TGTGCCTGGAGCGATGGGAGAGCAAACAATGAGCAGTTCTTC
>11|TRBJ2-7|-|TRBV2
CASSQTGLPRF
TGTGCCAGCAGTCAAACGGGACTCCCCAGGTTC
>14|TRBJ2-2|TRBD1|TRBV7-9
CASSYRGDTGELFF
TGTGCCAGCAGCTACAGGGGGGACACCGGGGAGCTGTTTTTT
>14|TRBJ2-2|TRBD1|TRBV7-9
CASSWDSESGELFF
TGTGCCAGCAGCTGGGACAGTGAAAGCGGGGAGCTGTTTTTT
>17|TRBJ2-3|TRBD2|TRBV9
CASSAPQREGDTDTQYF
TGTGCCAGCAGCGCACCCCAGCGGGAGGGAGACACAGATACGCAGTATTTT
>16|TRBJ2-3|TRBD2|TRBV5-1
CASSSLAGGLTDTQYF
TGCGCCAGCAGCTCATTAGCGGGAGGGTTGACAGATACGCAGTATTTT
>12|TRBJ1-2|TRBD1|TRBV6-6
CASSAQGADYTF
TGTGCCAGCAGTGCACAGGGGGCGGACTACACCTTC
>15|TRBJ2-7|TRBD2|TRBV10-3
CAISGSPSGPYEQYF
TGTGCCATCAGTGGGTCCCCTAGCGGGCCCTACGAGCAGTACTTC
>13|TRBJ1-5|-|TRBV5-6
CASSLEGVQPQHF
TGTGCCAGCAGCTTAGAAGGGGTTCAGCCCCAGCATTTT
>16|TRBJ2-2|TRBD2|TRBV5-8
CASSRRLAGDTGELFF
TGTGCCAGCAGCAGGAGGCTAGCGGGAGACACCGGGGAGCTGTTTTTT
>15|TRBJ1-6|-|TRBV5-1
CASSPPDRIKSPLHF
TGCGCCAGCAGCCCTCCCGACAGGATAAAATCACCCCTCCACTTT
>14|TRBJ1-5|TRBD1|TRBV27
CATRGDRGGQPQHF
TGTGCCACCAGAGGGGACAGGGGAGGTCAGCCCCAGCATTTT
>11|TRBJ2-1|-|TRBV10-2
CASSSVGEQFF
TGCGCCAGCAGTAGCGTCGGTGAGCAGTTCTTC
>16|TRBJ2-5|TRBD2|TRBV5-6
CASSPRALAEYETQYF
TGTGCCAGCAGCCCTCGGGCACTAGCGGAATACGAGACCCAGTACTTC
>14|TRBJ2-1|TRBD2|TRBV13
CASSSGRVRNEQFF
TGTGCCAGCAGCAGCGGGAGAGTTAGGAATGAGCAGTTCTTC
>12|TRBJ1-1|-|TRBV30
CAWGRGGREAFF
TGTGCCTGGGGGAGGGGGGGGCGAGAAGCTTTCTTT
>15|TRBJ1-1|TRBD1|TRBV5-4
CASSPRTGLNTEAFF
TGTGCCAGCAGCCCGCGGACAGGATTGAACACTGAAGCTTTCTTT
>13|TRBJ1-5|-|TRBV5-1
CASSLGPDQPQHF
TGCGCCAGCAGCTTGGGGCCTGATCAGCCCCAGCATTTT
>14|TRBJ2-7|TRBD1|TRBV6-5
CASTNSGTGLPQYF
TGTGCCAGCACAAATTCTGGGACAGGGCTTCCCCAGTACTTC
>15|TRBJ2-5|-|TRBV18
CASSPYRESKETQYF
TGTGCCAGCTCACCCTACAGGGAATCAAAAGAGACCCAGTACTTC